Listed below are T cell receptor beta chains from one sample, sequenced in a study of blood T cells in healthy people across ages. TCRdb re-derived calls from the 5' RACE reads in MiXCR, one entry per CDR3 protein. The sample shows fewer than 900,000 distinct CDR3 sequences, approximately 50% of them seen only once. Sequenced material: blood. The receptors come from a woman aged 60-75 years in good health. Both conserved end residues are part of each CDR3. The D gene is left open where the match is weak. Clone sizes are given selectively: once, few, many, or a class where the clone is expanded.

- | TRBJ1-1 | many | TRBV7-2 | CASSLVGNTEAFF | TGTGCCAGCAGCTTAGTGGGGAACACTGAAGCTTTCTTT
TRBD1 | TRBJ2-6 | - | TRBV2 | CASSKGTVSGANVLTF | TGTGCCAGCAGTAAAGGGACAGTCTCTGGGGCCAACGTCCTGACTTTC
TRBD2 | TRBJ2-1 | - | TRBV4-3 | CASSATWEGYNEQFF | TGCGCCAGCAGCGCGACCTGGGAGGGCTACAATGAGCAGTTCTTC
TRBD2 | TRBJ2-1 | few | TRBV29-1 | CSVVVSGNVNEQFF | TGCAGCGTTGTTGTTAGCGGGAATGTCAATGAGCAGTTCTTC
- | TRBJ2-5 | few | TRBV7-3 | CASSLQGGLGETQYF | TGTGCCAGCAGCTTACAGGGGGGACTGGGAGAGACCCAGTACTTC
TRBD2 | TRBJ2-1 | - | TRBV4-3 | CASSQDTSGKNEQFF | TGCGCCAGCAGCCAAGATACTAGCGGGAAGAATGAGCAGTTCTTC
TRBD2 | TRBJ2-1 | - | TRBV4-2 | CASSHPQGLVGTYNEQFF | TGTGCCAGCAGCCATCCGCAGGGACTAGTGGGGACCTACAATGAGCAGTTCTTC
- | TRBJ2-3 | - | TRBV4-3 | CASSQDKGSGSTDTQYF | TGCGCCAGCAGCCAAGATAAAGGGAGCGGGAGCACAGATACGCAGTATTTT
TRBD2 | TRBJ2-1 | few | TRBV9 | CASSAKASSGSSYNEQFF | TGTGCCAGCAGCGCAAAGGCTTCTAGCGGGAGCTCCTACAATGAGCAGTTCTTC
- | TRBJ2-7 | - | TRBV12-3/TRBV12-4 | CASSEGLGDEQYF | TGTGCCAGCTCCGAGGGTCTGGGGGACGAGCAGTACTTC
- | TRBJ1-5 | - | TRBV7-2 | CASSLEWDGNQPQHF | TGTGCCAGCAGCTTAGAGTGGGACGGAAATCAGCCCCAGCATTTT
- | TRBJ1-2 | - | TRBV5-1 | CASSARENYGYTF | TGCGCCAGCAGCGCAAGGGAGAACTATGGCTACACCTTC
- | TRBJ2-7 | - | TRBV28 | CASSPSGSSSYERYF | TGTGCCAGTAGCCCCTCGGGGTCTAGCTCCTACGAGCGGTACTTC
TRBD1 | TRBJ2-7 | - | TRBV7-2 | CASSYAGTESYEQYF | TGTGCCAGCAGCTACGCCGGGACAGAGTCCTACGAGCAGTACTTC
- | TRBJ2-3 | - | TRBV9 | CASSVETTPGNTQYF | TGTGCCAGCAGCGTAGAGACTACCCCAGGAAATACGCAGTATTTT
TRBD2 | TRBJ2-3 | many | TRBV7-2 | CASSLTSGRDTQYF | TGTGCCAGCAGTTTGACTAGCGGTAGAGATACGCAGTATTTT
- | TRBJ2-1 | - | TRBV6-2/TRBV6-3 | CASSYLGEQFF | TGTGCCAGCAGTTACCTTGGTGAGCAGTTCTTC
TRBD2 | TRBJ2-3 | few | TRBV9 | CASSPRLAGGPDTQYF | TGTGCCAGCAGCCCTCGACTAGCGGGAGGGCCTGATACGCAGTATTTT
TRBD2 | TRBJ2-5 | once | TRBV7-9 | CASSSQPGLARQETQYF | TGTGCCAGCAGCTCCCAGCCGGGACTAGCACGCCAAGAGACCCAGTACTTC
TRBD2 | TRBJ2-4 | - | TRBV28 | CASSYSGRRNIQYF | TGTGCCAGCAGTTACAGCGGGAGGCGGAACATTCAGTACTTC
- | TRBJ2-1 | - | TRBV18 | CASSSSPGTLNEQFF | TGTGCCAGCTCATCTTCACCCGGGACTCTCAATGAGCAGTTCTTC
TRBD1 | TRBJ2-6 | - | TRBV24-1 | CATSDPGQRSGANVLTF | TGTGCCACCAGTGACCCGGGACAGCGATCTGGGGCCAACGTCCTGACTTTC
TRBD1 | TRBJ2-7 | - | TRBV5-5 | CASSPRRDSYEQYF | TGTGCCAGCAGCCCCCGCCGGGACAGCTACGAGCAGTACTTC
- | TRBJ2-3 | few | TRBV3-1 | CASSSQHTQYF | TGTGCCAGCAGCTCCCAGCATACGCAGTATTTT
- | TRBJ2-2 | - | TRBV9 | CASSPRLGELFF | TGTGCCAGCAGCCCTAGGCTCGGGGAGCTGTTTTTT
TRBD1 | TRBJ2-2 | - | TRBV7-3 | CASSPGTGRRQNTGELFF | TGTGCCAGCAGCCCGGGGACAGGTCGAAGGCAGAACACCGGGGAGCTGTTTTTT
- | TRBJ2-4 | - | TRBV27 | CASTRTWGAKRNIQYF | TGTGCCAGCACGAGGACCTGGGGGGCTAAAAGGAACATTCAGTACTTC
- | TRBJ2-1 | few | TRBV9 | CASSVEGQNEQFF | TGTGCCAGCAGCGTAGAAGGACAGAATGAGCAGTTCTTC
- | TRBJ1-5 | - | TRBV2 | CASTTGLGKGQPQHF | TGTGCCAGCACTACAGGGTTAGGCAAAGGTCAGCCCCAGCATTTT
- | TRBJ2-1 | - | TRBV20-1 | CSAREGSSYNEQFF | TGCAGTGCTAGAGAAGGTAGCTCCTACAATGAGCAGTTCTTC
- | TRBJ1-1 | - | TRBV7-9 | CASSNWDNTEAFF | TGTGCCAGCAGCAATTGGGACAACACTGAAGCTTTCTTT
TRBD2 | TRBJ2-1 | few | TRBV4-2 | CASSRGGISSYNEQFF | TGTGCCAGCAGCCGGGGGGGGATATCATCCTACAATGAGCAGTTCTTC
- | TRBJ1-2 | - | TRBV28 | CANRLIAGGISDGYTF | TGTGCCAACAGATTAATCGCCGGGGGGATTAGTGATGGCTACACCTTC
- | TRBJ2-7 | - | TRBV20-1 | CSATHSSLYEQYF | TGCAGTGCTACCCACAGCTCCTTGTACGAGCAGTACTTC
TRBD1 | TRBJ1-3 | - | TRBV4-2 | CASSTDRAGNTIYF | TGTGCCAGCAGCACAGACAGGGCTGGAAACACCATATATTTT
- | TRBJ1-1 | - | TRBV3-1 | CASSQDSGAFF | TGTGCCAGCAGCCAAGATTCGGGAGCTTTCTTT
TRBD2 | TRBJ2-7 | few | TRBV7-2 | CASSLWASGILYEQYF | TGTGCCAGCAGCTTATGGGCTAGCGGGATATTATACGAGCAGTACTTC
TRBD2 | TRBJ2-7 | - | TRBV11-2 | CASSLTSGRKGFSYEQYF | TGTGCCAGCAGCCTGACTAGCGGGAGGAAGGGGTTCTCCTACGAGCAGTACTTC
- | TRBJ2-7 | - | TRBV10-3 | CAISPGAHEQYF | TGTGCCATCAGCCCAGGGGCCCACGAGCAGTACTTC
- | TRBJ2-3 | few | TRBV27 | CASSRLNTQYF | TGTGCCAGCAGTCGCCTGAATACGCAGTATTTT
- | TRBJ2-7 | - | TRBV7-2 | CASSLAHSAYEQYF | TGTGCCAGCAGCTTAGCGCACTCAGCCTACGAGCAGTACTTC
- | TRBJ2-6 | - | TRBV9 | CASSVPYRVSGANVLTF | TGTGCCAGCAGCGTCCCTTACAGGGTCTCTGGGGCCAACGTCCTGACTTTC
TRBD2 | TRBJ2-3 | - | TRBV7-3 | CASSLGLAGLDTQYF | TGTGCCAGCAGCCTAGGACTAGCGGGATTGGATACGCAGTATTTT
- | TRBJ2-1 | - | TRBV20-1 | CSALPQQGLEFF | TGCAGTGCGCTACCACAACAGGGTCTTGAGTTCTTC
- | TRBJ2-7 | - | TRBV12-3/TRBV12-4 | CASSFNGPYEQYF | TGTGCCAGCAGTTTTAATGGCCCCTACGAGCAGTACTTC
TRBD1 | TRBJ2-3 | - | TRBV11-2 | CASSRADRVAGTDTQYF | TGTGCCAGCAGCCGGGCCGACAGGGTTGCAGGCACAGATACGCAGTATTTT
- | TRBJ2-7 | few | TRBV24-1 | CATSSELAATYNEQYF | TGTGCCACCAGCAGCGAACTAGCCGCAACCTACAATGAGCAGTACTTC
TRBD2 | TRBJ2-1 | few | TRBV24-1 | CATSDSGLAGVDEQFF | TGTGCCACCAGTGACTCCGGACTAGCGGGAGTTGATGAGCAGTTCTTC
- | TRBJ2-7 | few | TRBV27 | CASSLSKVAGGYEQYF | TGTGCCAGCAGTTTATCAAAGGTAGCAGGGGGGTACGAGCAGTACTTC
- | TRBJ2-3 | - | TRBV7-9 | CASSGQNTDTQYF | TGTGCCAGCAGCGGACAGAACACAGATACGCAGTATTTT
- | TRBJ1-1 | few | TRBV12-3/TRBV12-4 | CASSLVQANTEAFF | TGTGCCAGCAGTTTAGTACAAGCGAACACTGAAGCTTTCTTT
- | TRBJ2-1 | few | TRBV7-9 | CASSPLSSEQFF | TGTGCCAGCAGCCCCCTCAGTAGCGAGCAGTTCTTC
- | TRBJ1-1 | - | TRBV18 | CASSLGQPTEAFF | TGTGCCAGCTCCCTTGGACAGCCCACTGAAGCTTTCTTT
TRBD1 | TRBJ1-2 | - | TRBV6-6 | CATRDRDRDGYTF | TGTGCCACCAGGGACAGGGATAGGGATGGCTACACCTTC
TRBD2 | TRBJ2-7 | - | TRBV20-1 | CSAGLAGYNEQYF | TGCAGTGCTGGACTAGCGGGGTACAATGAGCAGTACTTC
- | TRBJ2-7 | - | TRBV30 | CAWSVTGKREQYF | TGTGCCTGGAGTGTAACCGGAAAGAGGGAGCAGTACTTC